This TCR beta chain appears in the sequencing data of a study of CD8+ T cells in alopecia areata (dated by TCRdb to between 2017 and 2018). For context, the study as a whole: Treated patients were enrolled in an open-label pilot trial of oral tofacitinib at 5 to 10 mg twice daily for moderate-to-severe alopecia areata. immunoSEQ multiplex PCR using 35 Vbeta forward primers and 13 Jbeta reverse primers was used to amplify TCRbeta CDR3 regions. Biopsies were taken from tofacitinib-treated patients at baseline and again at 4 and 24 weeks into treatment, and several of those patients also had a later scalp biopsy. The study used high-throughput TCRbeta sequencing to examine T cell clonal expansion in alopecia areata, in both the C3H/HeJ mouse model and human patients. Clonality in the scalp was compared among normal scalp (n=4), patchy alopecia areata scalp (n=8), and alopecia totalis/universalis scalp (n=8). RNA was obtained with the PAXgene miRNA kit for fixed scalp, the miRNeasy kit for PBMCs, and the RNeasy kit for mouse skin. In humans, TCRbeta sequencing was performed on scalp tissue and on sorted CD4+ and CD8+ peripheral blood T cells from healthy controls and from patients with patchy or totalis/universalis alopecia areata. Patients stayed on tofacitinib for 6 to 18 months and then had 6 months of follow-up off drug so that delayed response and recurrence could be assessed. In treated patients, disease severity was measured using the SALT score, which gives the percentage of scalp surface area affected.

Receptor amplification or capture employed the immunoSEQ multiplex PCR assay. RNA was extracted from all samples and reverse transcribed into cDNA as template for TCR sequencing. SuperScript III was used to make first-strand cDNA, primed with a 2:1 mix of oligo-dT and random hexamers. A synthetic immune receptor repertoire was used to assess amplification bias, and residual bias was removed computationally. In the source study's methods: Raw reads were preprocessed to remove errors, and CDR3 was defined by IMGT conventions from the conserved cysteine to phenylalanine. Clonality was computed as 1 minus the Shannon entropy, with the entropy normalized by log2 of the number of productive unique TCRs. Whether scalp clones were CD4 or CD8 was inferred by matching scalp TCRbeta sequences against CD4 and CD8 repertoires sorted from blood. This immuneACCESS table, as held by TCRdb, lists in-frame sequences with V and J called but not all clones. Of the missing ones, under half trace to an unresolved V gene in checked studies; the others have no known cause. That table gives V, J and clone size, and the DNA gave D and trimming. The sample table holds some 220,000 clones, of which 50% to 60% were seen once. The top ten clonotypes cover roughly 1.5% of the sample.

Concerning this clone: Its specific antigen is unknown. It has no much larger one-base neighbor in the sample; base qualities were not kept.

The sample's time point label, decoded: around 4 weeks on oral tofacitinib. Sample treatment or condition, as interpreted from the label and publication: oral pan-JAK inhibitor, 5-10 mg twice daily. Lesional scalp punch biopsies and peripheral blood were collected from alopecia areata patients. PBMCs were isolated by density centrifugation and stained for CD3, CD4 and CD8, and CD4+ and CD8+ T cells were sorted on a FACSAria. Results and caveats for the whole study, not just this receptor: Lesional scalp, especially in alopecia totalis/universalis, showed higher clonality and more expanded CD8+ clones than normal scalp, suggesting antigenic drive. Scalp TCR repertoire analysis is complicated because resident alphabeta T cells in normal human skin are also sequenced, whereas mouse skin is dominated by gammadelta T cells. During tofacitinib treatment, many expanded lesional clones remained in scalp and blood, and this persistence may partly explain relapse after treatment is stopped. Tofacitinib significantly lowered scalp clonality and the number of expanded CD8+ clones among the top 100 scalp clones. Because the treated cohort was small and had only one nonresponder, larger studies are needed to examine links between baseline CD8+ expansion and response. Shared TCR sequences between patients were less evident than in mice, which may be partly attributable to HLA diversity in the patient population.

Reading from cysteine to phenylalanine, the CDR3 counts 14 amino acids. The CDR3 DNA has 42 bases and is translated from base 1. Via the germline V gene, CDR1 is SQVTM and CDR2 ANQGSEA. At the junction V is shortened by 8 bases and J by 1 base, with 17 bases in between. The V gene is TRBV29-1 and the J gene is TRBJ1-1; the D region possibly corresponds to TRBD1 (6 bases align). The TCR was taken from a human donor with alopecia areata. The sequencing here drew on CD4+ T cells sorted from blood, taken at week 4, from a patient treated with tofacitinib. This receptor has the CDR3 CSFPRTDRNTEAFF. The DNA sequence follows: TGCAGCTTTCCCCGGACAGATAGGAACACTGAAGCTTTCTTT.